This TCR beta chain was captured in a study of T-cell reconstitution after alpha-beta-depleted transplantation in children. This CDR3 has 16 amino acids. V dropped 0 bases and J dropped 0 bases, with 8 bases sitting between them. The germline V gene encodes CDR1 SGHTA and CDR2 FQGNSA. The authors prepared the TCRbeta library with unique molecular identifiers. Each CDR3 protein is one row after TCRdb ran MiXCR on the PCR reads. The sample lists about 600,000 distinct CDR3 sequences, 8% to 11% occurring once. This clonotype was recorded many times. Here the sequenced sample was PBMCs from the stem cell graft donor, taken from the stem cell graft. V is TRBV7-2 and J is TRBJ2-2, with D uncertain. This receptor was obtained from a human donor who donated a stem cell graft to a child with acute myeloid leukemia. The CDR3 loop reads CASSLAVVTNTGELFF. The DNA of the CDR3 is TGTGCCAGCAGCTTAGCGGTGGTTACGAACACCGGGGAGCTGTTTTTT.